One and the same sample provided the 7 T cell receptor beta chains below, sequenced in a study of blood T cell repertoires in COVID-19. The protocol was immunoSEQ multiplex PCR, while the TCRdb copy is restricted to in-frame clones and leaves out a portion. The table includes 250,000 to 300,000 clones, 85% to 90% detected once. The sample taken for sequencing was peripheral blood. These receptors all come from a man aged 18 to 29 with active or convalescent COVID-19.

This clone has just a few counts. The rearrangement links TRBV12-3 or TRBV12-4 to TRBJ1-4; D may be TRBD1 (6 bases). V was trimmed by 7 bases and J by 8 bases, leaving 14 bases between them. This CDR3 contains 13 residues. This chain's CDR3 is CASTETRGEKLFF. The CDR3 DNA reads as TGTGCCAGCACCGAAACCAGGGGAGAAAAACTGTTTTTT.

The genes are TRBV13 and TRBJ2-7, with D hard to call. Germline V gene sequence: CDR1 PRHDT, CDR2 FYEKMQ (reference sequence). V was clipped by 2 bases and J by 4 bases, with 6 bases between them. The CDR3 sequence is 12 residues long. CDR3 region: CASSLYGYEQYF. In DNA form, the CDR3 reads TGTGCCAGCAGCTTATACGGGTACGAGCAGTACTTC.

DNA for the CDR3: TGCAGCGTGGCCCTGTTAGCGGGAGCGGACAATGAGCAGTTCTTC. Translating gives CSVALLAGADNEQFF. The rearrangement joins TRBV29-1 to TRBJ2-1, with 9 nucleotides matching TRBD2. The V segment lost 6 bases and the J segment 5 bases; nucleotides outside the gene matches: 11. The germline CDR1 and CDR2 sequences are SQVTM and ANQGSEA. This CDR3 is built from 15 residues.

The chain uses TRBV6-5 and TRBJ2-7; perhaps TRBD2 as D (6 bases). The germline V gene encodes CDR1 MNHEY and CDR2 SVGAGI. The germline V and J ends were trimmed by 3 bases and 0 bases, with 12 bases remaining between them. This CDR3 comprises 15 residues. The CDR3 is CASSYGGDRSYEQYF. CDR3 bases: TGTGCCAGCAGTTATGGAGGGGACCGCTCCTACGAGCAGTACTTC.

The chain recombines TRBV19 with TRBJ2-2; 8 bases fit TRBD2. The V segment lost 3 bases and the J segment 5 bases; nucleotides outside the gene matches: 5. The length of the CDR3 is 15 residues. Germline loops: CDR1 LNHDA, CDR2 SQIVND (reference sequence). CDR3 DNA: TGTGCCAGTAGTATTGGCCTAGCGGGTACCGGGGAGCTGTTTTTT. Protein sequence: CASSIGLAGTGELFF. Using reference TRBV19 and TRBJ2-2 for the parts outside the CDR3, the full variable domain is DGGITQSPKYLFRKEGQNVTLSCEQNLNHDAMYWYRQDPGQGLRLIYYSQIVNDFQKGDIAEGYSVSREKKESFPLTVTSAQKNPTAFYLCASSIGLAGTGELFFGEGSRLTVL.

The chain has TRBV11-2 and TRBJ2-1; 15 bases align to TRBD2. CDR1 SGHAT and CDR2 FQNNGV come from the germline V gene. Germline trimming cut 5 bases from V and 8 bases from J; bases unmatched to any gene: 4. The CDR3 is 15 residues long. CDR3 loop: CASSGTSGRWDEQFF. The DNA of the CDR3 is TGTGCCAGCAGCGGGACTAGCGGGAGGTGGGATGAGCAGTTCTTC.

This clone was recorded only once. The V and J genes are TRBV5-5 and TRBJ2-7; perhaps TRBD1 as D (5 bases). Trimming took 2 bases from V and 3 from J, leaving 6 bases between them. Germline CDR1 reads SGHKS; CDR2 reads YYEKEE (reference sequence). CDR3 length: 12 residues. The CDR3 coding sequence is TGTGCCAGCAGCTTCGACAGCTACGAGCAGTACTTC. Translating gives CASSFDSYEQYF.